Below, 27 T cell receptor beta chains from the same sample are listed, as sequenced in a study of T cells in Graves' hyperthyroidism and ophthalmopathy. The TCR beta CDR3 regions underwent amplification using RNA transcripts as the source. When the TCR CDR3 underwent first-round RT-PCR, the HTBI primer set was used. Each CDR3 protein gets one entry after TCRdb re-called the multiplex PCR reads with MiXCR. The sample has around 520,000 distinct CDR3 sequences, approximately 14% seen once. Specimen: blood. The receptors come from a woman in her late teens or twenties with Graves' hyperthyroidism.

Many counts were recorded for this clonotype. The chain couples TRBV12-3 or TRBV12-4 to TRBJ2-4, with TRBD2 as a possible D gene (5 bases). V lost 6 bases and J 1 base, leaving 13 bases between the germline ends. CDR3 size: 15 residues. The CDR3 here is CASRPPSPAKNIQYF. In nucleotides, the CDR3 is TGTGCCAGCAGGCCACCTAGCCCCGCCAAAAACATTCAGTACTTC.

V usage is TRBV10-3 and J usage is TRBJ1-1; 7 bases fit TRBD1. This CDR3 region has 14 residues. V trimming: 7 bases; J trimming: 3 bases; junction bases outside the gene matches: 8. The germline gives CDR1 ENHRY, CDR2 SYGVKD. The chain's CDR3 is CAINDRAVDTEAFF. Here the CDR3 DNA reads TGTGCCATCAACGACAGGGCGGTGGACACTGAAGCTTTCTTT.

V usage is TRBV20-1 and J usage is TRBJ1-2, with D possibly TRBD1 on 6 matching bases. This CDR3 is 13 amino acids long. V was pared by 6 bases and J by 3 bases, with 14 bases between. Germline CDR1 DFQATT, CDR2 SNEGSKA (reference sequence). CDR3 nucleotide sequence: TGCAGTGCCGGGGGATACAGGGACTATGGCTACACCTTC. Its translation: CSAGGYRDYGYTF.

This clonotype was detected only a few times. The chain links TRBV20-1 to TRBJ1-6; D gene uncertain. From germline, CDR1 is DFQATT and CDR2 SNEGSKA (reference sequence). This CDR3 contains 15 residues. V shed 1 base and J shed 5 bases, with 12 bases lying between them. Here the CDR3 reads CSARVDRVNNSPLHF. The DNA for the CDR3 is TGCAGTGCTAGAGTTGACCGAGTCAATAATTCACCCCTCCACTTT.

The chain is built from TRBV20-1 and TRBJ1-1, with TRBD1 matching over 8 bases. The V and J ends lost 6 bases and 5 bases, in that order; junction bases with no gene match: 5. Germline values: CDR1 DFQATT, CDR2 SNEGSKA (reference sequence). This CDR3 is built from 12 residues. CDR3 bases: TGCAGTGCCCTACAGGGGGGAACTGAAGCTTTCTTT. Translating it yields CSALQGGTEAFF.

This clonotype was seen ten or more times. The chain employs TRBV7-3 and TRBJ2-2; D uncertain. This CDR3 contains 15 residues. Germline-derived CDR1 and CDR2 are SGHTA and FQGTGA. V was cut by 2 bases and J by 4 bases, with 11 bases left in between. The CDR3 here is CASSLSRRTTGELFF. As DNA, the CDR3 is TGTGCCAGCAGCTTATCTCGGCGTACCACCGGGGAGCTGTTTTTT.

The sample holds many counts of this clonotype. The rearrangement links TRBV6-2 or TRBV6-3 to TRBJ1-2; D is undetermined. Germline lookup yields CDR1 MNHEY and CDR2 SVGEGT. The V and J ends lost 6 bases and 2 bases respectively, with 10 bases between them. CDR3 length: 13 residues. The CDR3 loop reads CASSLDGNYGYTF. CDR3 coding DNA: TGTGCCAGCAGCTTAGATGGCAACTATGGCTACACCTTC.

This clonotype was detected only a few times. The J gene is TRBJ2-1, the V gene TRBV3-1, with TRBD2 matching over 9 bases. CDR1 is LGHDT and CDR2 is YNNKEL in the germline V gene (reference sequence). The CDR3 has 15 amino acids. V dropped 6 bases and J dropped 10; count of bases not matched to a gene: 13. CDR3 sequence: CASSLVVAGAGEQFF. As DNA, the CDR3 is TGTGCCAGCAGTCTCGTGGTAGCGGGAGCGGGAGAGCAGTTCTTC.

This clonotype was found many times. The chain recombines TRBV12-3 or TRBV12-4 with TRBJ1-5; a weak D match, TRBD1 (6 bases). Trimming left V 3 bases short and J 4 bases short, with 7 bases between. The CDR3 contains 13 residues. For the CDR3, the DNA is TGTGCCAGCAGTTTGAGGGGGAATCAGCCCCAGCATTTT. It codes for CASSLRGNQPQHF.

The V and J genes are TRBV6-1 and TRBJ2-5; tentatively, D is TRBD1 or TRBD2 (5 bases each). CDR3 size: 12 residues. Trimming cost V 10 bases and J 5 bases, with 14 bases left between them. Germline V gene data show CDR1 as MNHNS and CDR2 as SASEGT. CDR3 sequence: CATSDWGETQYF. CDR3 nucleotide sequence: TGTGCCACTTCGGACTGGGGGGAGACCCAGTACTTC.

Worth noting for this clonotype: A read error is possible here, since a much larger clone lies one base away. J is TRBJ2-3 and V is TRBV27; D is unresolved. In germline, CDR1 is MNHEY, CDR2 SMNVEV (reference sequence). CDR3 length: 11 residues. The CDR3 spells CASTEADRQYF. The CDR3 DNA reads TGTGCCAGCACCGAAGCAGATAGGCAGTATTTT.

This clonotype was picked up a small number of times. The chain couples TRBV19 to TRBJ1-2; 12 bases line up with TRBD1. In germline, CDR1 is LNHDA, CDR2 SQIVND (reference sequence). CDR3 length: 15 residues. The ends lost 10 bases at V and 7 bases at J; junction bases unmatched: 13. CDR3 nucleotide sequence: TGTGCCACCTTAGAGGGGGGGACAGGGGGCCGTGGCTACACCTTC. This sequence encodes CATLEGGTGGRGYTF.

This clonotype was seen repeatedly, ten times or more. V gene TRBV6-5 combines with J gene TRBJ1-2; 7 bases align to TRBD1. J was trimmed by 3 bases and V by 2 bases; bases with no gene match: 3. Germline values: CDR1 MNHEY, CDR2 SVGAGI. The CDR3 is made up of 14 amino acids. CDR3 in amino acids: CASSYRDRDYGYTF. In DNA form, the CDR3 reads TGTGCCAGCAGTTACCGGGACAGAGACTATGGCTACACCTTC.

This clonotype showed up many times. This chain connects TRBV14 to TRBJ2-5; a possible D gene is TRBD2 (6 bases). From germline, CDR1 is SGHDN and CDR2 FVKESK. V dropped 4 bases and J dropped 5 bases, with 14 bases sitting between them. This CDR3 comprises 14 residues. In nucleotides, the CDR3 is TGTGCCAGCAGCCTAATCGGACGGGGGGAGACCCAGTACTTC. Its protein product is CASSLIGRGETQYF.

This clonotype was observed a few times. The gene calls are TRBV13 and TRBJ2-3, with 7 bases matching TRBD1. This CDR3 has 14 amino acids. V dropped 4 bases and J dropped 5; count of bases not matched to a gene: 6. Germline CDR1 PRHDT, CDR2 FYEKMQ (reference sequence). The CDR3 DNA follows: TGTGCCAGCAGCTCTAGGACAGGAGGAGATACGCAGTATTTT. It specifies CASSSRTGGDTQYF.

This clonotype was observed a handful of times. The chain is built from TRBV6-2 or TRBV6-3 and TRBJ1-1; weak D call: TRBD1 (5 bases). Deletions cut 6 bases from V and 2 bases from J, with 10 bases between. CDR1 and CDR2 (germline): MNHEY, SVGEGT. The CDR3 sequence is 13 residues long. The DNA of the CDR3 is TGTGCCAGCAGGGTAGGGGTAAACACTGAAGCTTTCTTT. Protein product: CASRVGVNTEAFF.

This clonotype was detected ten times or more. This sequence joins TRBV6-1 and TRBJ1-2; D uncertain. The CDR3 consists of 10 residues. The V gene lost 3 bases and the J gene lost 9 bases, with 5 bases spanning the gap. CDR1 is MNHNS and CDR2 is SASEGT in the germline V gene. The CDR3 DNA reads as TGTGCCAGCAGTGACCAAAGCTACACCTTC. It translates to CASSDQSYTF.

This clonotype was picked up a small number of times. J is TRBJ2-7 and V is TRBV29-1; no clear D gene. The V gene lost 4 bases and the J gene lost 2 bases, with 9 bases spanning the gap. Germline-derived CDR1 and CDR2 are SQVTM and ANQGSEA. This CDR3 region has 12 residues. CDR3 DNA sequence: TGCAGCGTTGTGGGCGGAACCTACGAGCAGTACTTC. Translating it yields CSVVGGTYEQYF.

The count of this clonotype is one. This rearrangement joins TRBV5-1 to TRBJ1-4; 7 bases line up with TRBD1. There are 14 residues in the CDR3. Germline loops: CDR1 SGHRS, CDR2 YFSETQ. V trimming: 0 bases; J trimming: 8 bases; junction bases outside the gene matches: 4. CDR3 in DNA: TGCGCCAGCAGCTTGGCCGAGACAGGGGAAAAACTGTTTTTT. It specifies CASSLAETGEKLFF.

V usage is TRBV18 and J usage is TRBJ2-5, with TRBD2 as a possible D gene (5 bases). V was clipped by 3 bases and J by 4 bases, with 12 bases between them. The CDR3 is 14 residues long. Germline CDR1 and CDR2: KGHSH and LQKENI. CDR3 in DNA: TGTGCCAGCTCACCTTTAGAGGGAGTAGAGACCCAGTACTTC. This gives the protein CASSPLEGVETQYF.

This clonotype was detected a few times. The rearrangement links TRBV10-3 to TRBJ1-2; D uncertain. The V and J ends lost 0 bases and 4 bases respectively, with 15 bases between them. The CDR3 runs to 16 residues. CDR1 is ENHRY, CDR2 SYGVKD, per germline. CDR3 amino acids: CAISESVETSSYGYTF. The CDR3 DNA reads as TGTGCCATCAGTGAGTCTGTGGAGACTTCTAGCTATGGCTACACCTTC.

This clonotype was recorded at least ten times. The chain couples TRBV18 to TRBJ1-1; D is possibly TRBD1 (6 bases). Trimming shortened V by 3 bases and J by 4 bases, and 12 bases separated the two germline ends. The CDR3 has 14 amino acids. Germline values: CDR1 KGHSH, CDR2 LQKENI. As DNA, the CDR3 is TGTGCCAGCTCACCGCAAACAGGGCGCACTGAAGCTTTCTTT. Translation gives CASSPQTGRTEAFF.

This clonotype appeared many times. The chain uses TRBV18 and TRBJ2-2; 9 nucleotides agree with TRBD1. The CDR3 extends over 16 amino acids. Germline CDR1 and CDR2: KGHSH and LQKENI. With V trimmed by 5 bases and J by 3 bases, 7 bases remained unmatched. The DNA of the CDR3 is TGTGCCAGCTCAACTTACAGGGGGCCGGACACCGGGGAGCTGTTTTTT. Translated, it gives CASSTYRGPDTGELFF.

This clonotype was seen only a few times. The chain employs TRBV6-1 and TRBJ2-1; D gene uncertain. The CDR3 loop spans 12 amino acids. Germline V CDR1 and CDR2: MNHNS, SASEGT. The V gene lost 3 bases and the J gene lost 7 bases, with 7 bases spanning the gap. The CDR3 loop is CASSDPWNEQFF. For the CDR3, the DNA is TGTGCCAGCAGTGACCCCTGGAATGAGCAGTTCTTC.

In this sample, this clonotype turned up many times. The chain has TRBV6-1 and TRBJ2-1; 8 nucleotides align to TRBD2. V dropped 7 bases and J dropped 4; count of bases not matched to a gene: 12. The CDR3 sequence is 16 residues long. Germline assignment: CDR1 MNHNS and CDR2 SASEGT. CDR3 DNA sequence: TGTGCCAGCATCATGGGGGGGGGCGGGAGGTACAATGAGCAGTTCTTC. As protein: CASIMGGGGRYNEQFF.

This clonotype was found many times. The chain uses TRBV11-2 and TRBJ2-7, with D perhaps TRBD1 (6 bases). The length of the CDR3 is 14 residues. The germline V and J ends were trimmed by 4 bases and 2 bases, with 12 bases remaining between them. Germline V lookup: CDR1 SGHAT, CDR2 FQNNGV. The CDR3 reads CASSSVDRPYEQYV. Written as DNA, the CDR3 is TGTGCCAGCAGCTCCGTGGACAGACCCTACGAGCAGTACGTC.

This clonotype was observed at least ten times. The rearrangement uses TRBV7-9 and TRBJ2-3; D ambiguous. The V gene's germline CDR1 is SEHNR and CDR2 FQNEAQ (reference sequence). CDR3 size: 13 residues. Trimming stripped 5 bases from V and 3 bases from J, with 9 bases between. Written as DNA, the CDR3 is TGTGCCAGCAGCGTCCTAGATACAGATACGCAGTATTTT. It yields the protein CASSVLDTDTQYF.